The subject of this entry is one TCR beta chain. Its recognized antigen is unknown. Per-base quality was not reported, and no clone a single base away is much larger than it. This same CDR3 is encoded by further DNA sequences in the sample. The germline V gene encodes CDR1 LNHDA and CDR2 SQIVND (reference sequence). The germline V and J ends show losses of 3 bases and 2 bases respectively, and no gene match explains 1 base of the junction. From its cysteine to its phenylalanine, the CDR3 spans 13 amino acids. Solely the CDR3 DNA is kept, with 39 bases framed from the first base. The data originate from a study of cytomegalovirus exposure and HLA in healthy donors (dated by TCRdb to about 2017). In the study overall: According to an earlier analysis of 587 of the donors, about 170 million T cells yielded 90 million to 140 million unique TCR beta sequences and more than 250 Gb of sequence data. High-throughput TCR immunosequencing, statistical association of individual TCRs with disease status, and machine learning were combined to predict cytomegalovirus infection status. Of the roughly 400 genotyped donors, 65% to 90% fell in the genetic ancestry cluster associated with self-reported Caucasian donors. HLA typing covered class I and class II loci at four-digit resolution. The number of donors typed differed by locus, with about 629-630 for A, B, C, DRB1 and DQB1, roughly 550 for DQA1, approximately 580 for DPA1, and around 450 for DPB1. Using immunosequencing, the study profiled T cell repertoires from 666 subjects and related those repertoires to cytomegalovirus serostatus. The later analysis used no new phenotypic data to find candidate immune exposures, relying instead on TCR beta sequences and their occurrence across donors. Several DR-DQ haplotypes were treated as single units for association and clustering because of strong linkage in the cohort. In an earlier analysis of roughly 540 of the donors, high-throughput TCR beta sequencing was used to judge whether each TCR beta V gene segment behaved as functional or pseudogenic. Every repertoire in the discovery cohort had been generated on one and the same sequencing platform. The aim of the study was to test whether cataloging public T cell receptors could identify signatures of past pathogen exposure. A later analysis re-examined previously published TCR beta repertoires from 600 to 700 donors and added high-resolution HLA genotyping to investigate patterns of TCR occurrence. Approximately 300 gigabases of sequencing data and some 85 million unique TCR sequences were included in an early release covering over 600 HLA-typed donors. Among a few hundred genotyped donors of the cohort, an average of around 240,000 unique TCR beta nucleotide sequences were sequenced per donor, around a sixth of them non-productive. A later genetic analysis used genome-wide SNP genotypes for about three fifths of the 666 donors, treating that subset as a discovery cohort. Donor age, sex, ethnicity and CMV serostatus were compiled alongside the repertoire data. Along with the approximately 700-subject first cohort, a separate validation cohort of over a hundred different subjects was used.

The cohort comprised around 690 healthy bone marrow donors. At the time of sampling, every cohort member was nominally healthy, though immune exposures that went unrecorded were likely present. The donor was CMV seropositive and was included in the group of around 300 seropositive cohort members. A peripheral blood sample was collected from each donor, and TCR beta sequencing was performed on peripheral blood mononuclear cells. The Qiagen DNeasy Blood Extraction Kit was used to extract genomic DNA from the blood cell samples. Results the study describes overall, beyond this receptor: In a later analysis, 16,951 TCR beta sequences were associated with specific HLA alleles at a false discovery rate of 0.05. Across donors, most TCR sequences were observed very rarely, whereas some public TCRs were present in many individuals. This cohort had only TCR beta chains sequenced, and the lack of alpha or paired-chain data limited which features could be detected. In both the original and validation cohorts, the classifier was reported to diagnose cytomegalovirus status with high specificity and sensitivity. In a later analysis, most CMV-associated TCR beta chains were found to appear HLA-restricted, with HLA associations seemingly driven largely by CMV exposure. An association between a missense DCLRE1C variant and V-gene and J-gene trimming of TCR beta chains was found in a later genetic analysis and replicated in an independent cohort. Assigning TCR associations to individual alleles was difficult when HLA alleles, especially DR and DQ, strongly co-occurred. A cluster of highly shared sequence variants was judged likely to represent a technical artifact of the sequencing pipeline. The authors suggested that the approach could potentially be extended to other disease states and immunological phenotypes. A later analysis found that TCR association rates varied across HLA loci, with DRB1 alleles showing the most associated TCRs and HLA-C alleles the fewest. Some IMGT-functional V segments, including TRBV6-2 and TRBV6-3, could not be told apart with the 87-base-pair reads, so those segments were excluded. In vitro tests confirmed that a few of the cytomegalovirus-associated TCR beta chains recognize cytomegalovirus antigens. A further reported finding was that TCR beta sequences accurately predicted the HLA-A and HLA-B alleles for most subjects in the first cohort. Broadly in line with IMGT annotations, most TCR beta V segments showed up in productive rearrangements about 87% or about 30% of the time in an earlier analysis of a few hundred of the donors. Sequencing depth was assumed to be roughly uniform across donors in the presence/absence analyses, though that assumption may not hold. In a later genetic analysis, fewer N-insertions in productive TCRs were reported among donors in an Asian-associated ancestry cluster than the roughly 670-donor mean. Correlated functional status among segregating V segments might reflect linkage disequilibrium, but an unknown experimental factor could not be ruled out. The study listed approximately 150 TCR beta chains as associated with cytomegalovirus. For the cohort, immune exposure information was limited to CMV serostatus. Because some donors lacked HLA typing at each locus, the association tests relied only on the typed subset. Compared with equally common non-associated chains, HLA-associated TCR beta chains in a later analysis were more clonally expanded and had lower generation probabilities. According to a later analysis, parvovirus B19, influenza, CMV and Epstein-Barr virus appeared linked to several top co-occurrence clusters. Because counts were too low, more than 15 rarely observed V segments, including chromosome 9 orphons, were left out of the earlier analysis of 500 to 650 of the donors.

The method behind the library was the immunoSEQ multiplex PCR assay. For the multiplex PCR, a mixture combining 60 forward primers for TCR Vbeta segments and 13 reverse primers for TCR Jbeta segments was used. The CDR3 region of rearranged TCR beta genes was amplified from genomic DNA with a multiplex PCR assay. The Illumina HiSeq System was used to sequence the amplified TCR beta libraries as 87-base-pair reads. As for the authors' bioinformatics: A later analysis tallied tens of millions of unique TCR beta chains across the approximately 670 repertoires, and 10 million to 11 million of those chains were shared by two or more donors. Raw reads were error-corrected and collapsed into unique sequences with a nearest-neighbor algorithm that merged closely related sequences to remove PCR and sequencing errors. To assign V, D and J gene segments, CDR3 sequences were aligned to IMGT reference sequences. For a sequence to be retained, at least a six-nucleotide match to both a V gene segment and a J gene segment was required. Rearrangements were called productive when the CDR3 lacked stop codons and stayed in frame with V and J; all others were non-productive. Following IMGT convention, CDR3 was defined as the stretch from the second conserved V-encoded cysteine to the conserved J-encoded phenylalanine. Sequences without an unambiguous match to a single V gene segment were excluded from the earlier analysis of 587 of the donors. In an earlier analysis of 587 of the donors, V segments were called functional above 56.7% productive rearrangements and were called segregating when the between-donor standard deviation exceeded 5%. A statistical classification framework was developed to diagnose cytomegalovirus status using the catalog of TCR beta chain sequences. In a later analysis, V and J genes were assigned by comparing TCR nucleotide sequences against IMGT/GENE-DB human TR gene sequences. The TCRdist pipeline was used in a later analysis to assign CDR3 sequences and most-parsimonious VDJ recombination scenarios. A later analysis defined each TCR beta chain by its CDR3 amino acid sequence plus V-gene family, and excluded reads lacking a unique V-gene family. A later analysis removed roughly 590 highly shared, low-generation-probability nucleotide sequences to deal with suspected cross-contamination and a sequencing artifact. In a later analysis, a clonal expansion index for each public chain was calculated from normalized within-repertoire ranks of inferred template counts. Generation probabilities in a later analysis came from a VDJ recombination model fitted to out-of-frame rearrangements, and those results were checked against IGoR. In a later analysis, TCR-TCR, TCR-HLA and TCR-CMV co-occurrence was scored with hypergeometric tests, and a repertoire-size bias correction was applied to TCR pairs. A later analysis estimated false discovery rates by permuting HLA or CMV assignments 20 times. In a later analysis, co-occurring TCRs were grouped with DBSCAN, and TCRdist sequence similarity was added when clustering was performed within HLA-allele-positive subsets. Co-occurrence clustering excluded repertoires with fewer than 30,000 or more than 120,000 public chains, plus five with anomalous nucleotide sharing. As stored in TCRdb, this immuneACCESS dataset retains in-frame rearrangements with V and J assigned. A fraction of the clones does not appear; measured against another copy, unresolved V genes explain less than half of the discrepancy, and the remainder lacks a known reason. The V and J calls and clone size were taken over from that table, and D and trimming were inferred from the DNA. The sample table records about 240,000 clones; approximately 82% of these occur just once. In total, the top ten clones hold less than 9% of the sample.

The V and J segments used are TRBV19 and TRBJ2-7, and 7 junction bases match TRBD2. The TCR comes from a woman aged 55-70 years in good health and CMV-seropositive. Sequenced: PBMCs. Here the CDR3 is given as CASSMAGAYEQYF. The DNA is as follows: TGTGCCAGTAGTATGGCGGGGGCCTACGAGCAGTACTTC.